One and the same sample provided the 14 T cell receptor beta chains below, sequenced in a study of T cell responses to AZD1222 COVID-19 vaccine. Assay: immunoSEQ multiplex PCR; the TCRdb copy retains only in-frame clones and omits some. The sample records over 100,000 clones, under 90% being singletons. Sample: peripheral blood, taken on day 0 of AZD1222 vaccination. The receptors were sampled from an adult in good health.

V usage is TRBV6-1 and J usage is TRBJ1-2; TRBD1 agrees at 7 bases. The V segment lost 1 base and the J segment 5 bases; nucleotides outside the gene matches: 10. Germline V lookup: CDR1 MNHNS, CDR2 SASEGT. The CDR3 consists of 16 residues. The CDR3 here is CASSEEGAGAGYGYTF. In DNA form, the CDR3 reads TGTGCCAGCAGTGAAGAGGGGGCAGGGGCGGGATATGGCTACACCTTC.

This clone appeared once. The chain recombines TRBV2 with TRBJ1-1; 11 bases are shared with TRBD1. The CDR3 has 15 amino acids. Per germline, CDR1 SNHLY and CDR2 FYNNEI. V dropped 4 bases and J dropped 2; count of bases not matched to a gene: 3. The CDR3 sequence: CASSGDRGYNTEAFF. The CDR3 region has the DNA TGTGCCAGCAGTGGGGACAGGGGGTATAACACTGAAGCTTTCTTT.

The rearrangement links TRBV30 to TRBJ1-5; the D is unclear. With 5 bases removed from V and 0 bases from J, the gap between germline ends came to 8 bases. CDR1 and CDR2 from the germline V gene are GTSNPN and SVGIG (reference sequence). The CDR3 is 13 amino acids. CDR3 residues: CAWAEDSNQPQHF. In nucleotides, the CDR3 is TGTGCCTGGGCAGAGGATAGCAATCAGCCCCAGCATTTT.

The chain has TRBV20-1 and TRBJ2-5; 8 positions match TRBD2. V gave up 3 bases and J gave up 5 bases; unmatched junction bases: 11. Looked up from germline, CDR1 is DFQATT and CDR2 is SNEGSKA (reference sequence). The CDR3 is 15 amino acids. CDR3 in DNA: TGCAGTGCTAGTGATGTCGGGCGGGGGGCGGAGACCCAGTACTTC. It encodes CSASDVGRGAETQYF.

In DNA form, the CDR3 reads TGTGCCAGCAGAGAGACAGGGAAGAACACTGAAGCTTTCTTT. This codes for CASRETGKNTEAFF. The chain combines TRBV6-4 with TRBJ1-1; TRBD1 matches at 7 bases. Per the germline V gene, CDR1 is MRHNA and CDR2 is SNTAGT. The CDR3 covers 14 residues. Unmatched junction bases numbered 5, after V lost 6 bases and J lost 1 base.

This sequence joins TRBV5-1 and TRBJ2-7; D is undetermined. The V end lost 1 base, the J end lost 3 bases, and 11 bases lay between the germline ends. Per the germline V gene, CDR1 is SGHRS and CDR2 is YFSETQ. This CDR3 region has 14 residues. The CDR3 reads CASSLSAQDYEQYF. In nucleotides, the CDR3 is TGCGCCAGCAGCTTGTCGGCCCAAGACTACGAGCAGTACTTC.

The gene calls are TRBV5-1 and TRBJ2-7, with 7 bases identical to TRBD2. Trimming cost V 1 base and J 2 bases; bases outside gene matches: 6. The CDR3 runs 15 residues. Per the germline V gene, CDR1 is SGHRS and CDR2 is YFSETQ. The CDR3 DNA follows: TGCGCCAGCAGCTTGAATCCGGCGGGGGCCTACGAGCAGTACTTC. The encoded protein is CASSLNPAGAYEQYF.

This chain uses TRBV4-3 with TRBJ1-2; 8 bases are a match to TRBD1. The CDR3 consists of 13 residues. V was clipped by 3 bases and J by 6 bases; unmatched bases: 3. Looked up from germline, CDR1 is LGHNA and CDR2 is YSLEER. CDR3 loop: CASSQDRVHGYTF. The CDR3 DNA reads TGCGCCAGCAGCCAGGACAGGGTCCATGGCTACACCTTC.

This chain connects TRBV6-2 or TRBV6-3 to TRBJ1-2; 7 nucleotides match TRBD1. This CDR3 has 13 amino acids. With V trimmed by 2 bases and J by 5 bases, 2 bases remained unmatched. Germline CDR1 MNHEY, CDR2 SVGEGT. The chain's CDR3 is CASSYQGVYGYTF. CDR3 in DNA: TGTGCCAGCAGTTACCAGGGGGTTTATGGCTACACCTTC.

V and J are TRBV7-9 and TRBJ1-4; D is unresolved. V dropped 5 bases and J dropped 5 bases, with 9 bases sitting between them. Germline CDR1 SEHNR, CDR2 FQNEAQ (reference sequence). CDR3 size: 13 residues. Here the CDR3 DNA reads TGTGCCAGCAGCCGAGCAGTAAATGAAAAACTGTTTTTT. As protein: CASSRAVNEKLFF.

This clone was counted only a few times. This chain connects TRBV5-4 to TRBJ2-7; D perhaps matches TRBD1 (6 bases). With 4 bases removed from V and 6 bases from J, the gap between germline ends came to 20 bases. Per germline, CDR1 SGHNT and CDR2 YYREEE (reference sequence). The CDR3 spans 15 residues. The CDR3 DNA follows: TGTGCCAGCAGCCCCGGGCTACAGGGAAGTCTCGAGCAGTACTTC. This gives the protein CASSPGLQGSLEQYF.

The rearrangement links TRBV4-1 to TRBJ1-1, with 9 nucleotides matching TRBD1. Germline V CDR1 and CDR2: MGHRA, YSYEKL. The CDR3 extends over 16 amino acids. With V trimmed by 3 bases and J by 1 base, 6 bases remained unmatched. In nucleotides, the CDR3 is TGCGCCAGCAGCCACCCCCGGACAGGGGCGAACACTGAAGCTTTCTTT. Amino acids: CASSHPRTGANTEAFF.

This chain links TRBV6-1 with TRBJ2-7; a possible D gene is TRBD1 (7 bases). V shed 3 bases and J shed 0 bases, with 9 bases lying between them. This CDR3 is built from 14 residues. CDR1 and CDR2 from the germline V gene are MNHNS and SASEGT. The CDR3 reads CASSDRGDSYEQYF. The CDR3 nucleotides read TGTGCCAGCAGTGACAGGGGGGACTCCTACGAGCAGTACTTC.

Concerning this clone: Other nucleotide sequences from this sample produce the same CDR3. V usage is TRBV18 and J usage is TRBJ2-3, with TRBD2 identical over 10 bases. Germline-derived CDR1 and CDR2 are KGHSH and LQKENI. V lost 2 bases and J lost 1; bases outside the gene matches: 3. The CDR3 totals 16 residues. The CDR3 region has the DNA TGTGCCAGCTCACCAAGGAGCGGGGGGGGCACAGATACGCAGTATTTT. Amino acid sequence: CASSPRSGGGTDTQYF.